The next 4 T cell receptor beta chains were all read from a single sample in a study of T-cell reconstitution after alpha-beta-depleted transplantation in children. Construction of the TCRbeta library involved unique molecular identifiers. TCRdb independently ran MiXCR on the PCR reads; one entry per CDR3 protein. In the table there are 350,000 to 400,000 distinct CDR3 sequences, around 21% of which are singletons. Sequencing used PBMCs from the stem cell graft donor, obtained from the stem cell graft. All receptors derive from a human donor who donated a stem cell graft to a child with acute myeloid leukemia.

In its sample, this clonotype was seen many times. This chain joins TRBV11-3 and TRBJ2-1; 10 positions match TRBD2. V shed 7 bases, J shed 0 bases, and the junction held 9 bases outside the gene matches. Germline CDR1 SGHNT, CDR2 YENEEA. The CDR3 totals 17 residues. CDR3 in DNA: TGTGCCAGCAACCCGGGGTCTAGCGGGAGCTCCTACAATGAGCAGTTCTTC. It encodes CASNPGSSGSSYNEQFF.

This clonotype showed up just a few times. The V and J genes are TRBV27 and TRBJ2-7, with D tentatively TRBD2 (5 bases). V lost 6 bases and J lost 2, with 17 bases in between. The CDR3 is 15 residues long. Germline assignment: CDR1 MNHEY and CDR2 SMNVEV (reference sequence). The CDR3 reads CASSEGQIIPYEQYF. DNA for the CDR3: TGTGCCAGCAGCGAGGGCCAAATAATACCCTACGAGCAGTACTTC.

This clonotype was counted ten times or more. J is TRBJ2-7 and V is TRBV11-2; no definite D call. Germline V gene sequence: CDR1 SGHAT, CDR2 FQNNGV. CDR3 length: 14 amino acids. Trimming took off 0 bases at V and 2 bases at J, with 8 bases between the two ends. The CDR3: CASSLEPVTYEQYF. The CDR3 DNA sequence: TGTGCCAGCAGCTTAGAGCCCGTGACCTACGAGCAGTACTTC.

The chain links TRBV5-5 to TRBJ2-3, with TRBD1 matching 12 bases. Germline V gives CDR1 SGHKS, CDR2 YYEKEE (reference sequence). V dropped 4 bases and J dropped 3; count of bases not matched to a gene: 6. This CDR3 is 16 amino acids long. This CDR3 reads CASSLGTGGNTDTQYF. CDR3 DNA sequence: TGTGCCAGCAGCCTAGGGACAGGGGGCAATACAGATACGCAGTATTTT.